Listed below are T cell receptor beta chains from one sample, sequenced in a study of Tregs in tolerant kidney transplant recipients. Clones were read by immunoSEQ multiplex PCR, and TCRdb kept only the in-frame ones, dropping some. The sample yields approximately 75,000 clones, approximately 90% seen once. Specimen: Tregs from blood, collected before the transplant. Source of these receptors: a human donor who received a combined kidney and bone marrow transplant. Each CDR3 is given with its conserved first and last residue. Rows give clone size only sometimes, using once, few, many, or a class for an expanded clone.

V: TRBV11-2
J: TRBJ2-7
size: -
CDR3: CASSLGQNEQYF

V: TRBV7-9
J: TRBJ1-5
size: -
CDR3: CASSLQGRNQPQHF

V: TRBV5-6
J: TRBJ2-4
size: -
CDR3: CASSLASLHVIVQYF

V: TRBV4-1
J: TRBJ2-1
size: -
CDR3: CASSQGASGRLFNEQFF

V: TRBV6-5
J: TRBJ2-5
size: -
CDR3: CASSYNRGVEETQYF

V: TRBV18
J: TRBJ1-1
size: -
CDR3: CASSGEMNTEAFF

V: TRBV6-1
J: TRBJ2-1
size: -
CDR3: CASSVAPPGFNEQFF

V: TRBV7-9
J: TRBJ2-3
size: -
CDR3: CASSSTGTDTQYF

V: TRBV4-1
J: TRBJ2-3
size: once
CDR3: CASSQLLGDTQYF

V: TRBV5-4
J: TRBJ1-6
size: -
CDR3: CASSVAGGDSPLHF

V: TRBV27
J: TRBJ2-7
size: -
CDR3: CASSLAGGQFYEQYF

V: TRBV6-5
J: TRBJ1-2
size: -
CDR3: CASSSGSSHYGYTF

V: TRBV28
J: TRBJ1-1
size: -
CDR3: CASSLPENTEAFF

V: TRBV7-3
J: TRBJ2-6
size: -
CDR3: CASSLRAGYGANVLTF

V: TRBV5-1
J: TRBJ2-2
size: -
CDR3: CASSLMGNTGELFF

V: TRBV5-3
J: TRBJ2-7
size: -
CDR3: CARSLGTGPYEQYF

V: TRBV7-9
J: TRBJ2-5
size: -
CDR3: CASSLRFGLLSETQYF

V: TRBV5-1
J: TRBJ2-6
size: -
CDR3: CASSPLAGGAGANVLTF

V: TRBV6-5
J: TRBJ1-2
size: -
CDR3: CASSYSRGGGGYGYTF

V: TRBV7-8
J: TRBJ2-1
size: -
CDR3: CASSLGIGDSYNEQFF

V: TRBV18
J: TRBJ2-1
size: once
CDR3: CASSPGGRGLGNEQFF

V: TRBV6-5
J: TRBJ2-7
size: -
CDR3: CASSYQSGSGEQYF

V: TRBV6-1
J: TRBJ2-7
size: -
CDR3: CASRGRSSEQYF

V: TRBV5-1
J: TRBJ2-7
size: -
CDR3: CASSLTRQGLEQYF

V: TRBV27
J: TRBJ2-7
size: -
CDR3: CASSLSRVGEQYF

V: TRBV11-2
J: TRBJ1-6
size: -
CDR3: CASSLAKRGSPLHF

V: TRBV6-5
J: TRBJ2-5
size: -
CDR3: CASRRDFEETQYF

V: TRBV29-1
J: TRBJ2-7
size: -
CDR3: CSVHGLAGSYEQYF

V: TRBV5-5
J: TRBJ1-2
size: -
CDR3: CASSSGPNYGYTF

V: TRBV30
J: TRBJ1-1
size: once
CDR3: CAWSDRDTEAFF

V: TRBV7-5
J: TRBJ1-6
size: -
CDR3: CVRSLLQGTGNSPLHF

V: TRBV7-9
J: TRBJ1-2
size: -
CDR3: CASSAEGFAGYTF

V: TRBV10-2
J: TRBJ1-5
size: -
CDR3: CASFPGVVRYSNQPQHF

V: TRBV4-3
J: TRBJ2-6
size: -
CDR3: CASSLSRPQTSGANVLTF

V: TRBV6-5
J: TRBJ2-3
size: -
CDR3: CASSPGTAGLDTQYF

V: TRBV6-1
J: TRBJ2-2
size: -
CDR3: CASGEGGITGELFF

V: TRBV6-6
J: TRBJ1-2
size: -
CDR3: CASSGDYGYTF

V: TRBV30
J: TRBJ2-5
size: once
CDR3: CAWRRDRQETQYF

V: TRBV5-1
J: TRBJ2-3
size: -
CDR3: CASSLGQTDTQYF

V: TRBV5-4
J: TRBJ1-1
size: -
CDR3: CASSYQTGYTEAFF